The 10 T cell receptor beta chains reported below all come from one sample, sequenced in a study of T cell responses to AZD1222 COVID-19 vaccine. The table came from immunoSEQ multiplex PCR; TCRdb's copy has only in-frame clones and leaves some out. Among 130,000 or so clones listed, 93% were seen once. Sequencing was performed on peripheral blood, taken on day 0 of AZD1222 vaccination. These receptors came from an adult in good health.

The chain uses TRBV9 and TRBJ1-2, with 9 positions matching TRBD1. Per germline, CDR1 SGDLS and CDR2 YYNGEE. The CDR3 consists of 13 residues. Trimming removed 3 bases from V and 7 bases from J; junction bases left unmatched: 4. CDR3 region: CASSEGQGGGYTF. The DNA of the CDR3 is TGTGCCAGCAGCGAGGGACAGGGCGGTGGCTACACCTTC.

J is TRBJ1-1 and V is TRBV7-2; D uncertain. V lost 6 bases and J lost 0, with 11 bases in between. Germline V gene data show CDR1 as SGHTA and CDR2 as FQGNSA. The CDR3 runs to 14 residues. The CDR3 here is CASSITVMNTEAFF. The CDR3, as DNA: TGTGCCAGCAGTATAACAGTCATGAACACTGAAGCTTTCTTT. The full variable domain, with the rest looked up from reference TRBV7-2 and TRBJ1-1, is GAGVSQSPSNKVTEKGKDVELRCDPISGHTALYWYRQSLGQGLEFLIYFQGNSAPDKSGLPSDRFSAERTGGSVSTLTIQRTQQEDSAVYLCASSITVMNTEAFFGQGTRLTVV.

CDR3 in amino acids: CASSQGQGRFLGETQYF. As DNA, the CDR3 is TGTGCCAGCAGTCAGGGCCAGGGGCGGTTTTTGGGAGAGACCCAGTACTTC. The J gene is TRBJ2-5, the V gene TRBV5-6, with a weak D call TRBD1 (6 bases). Trimming removed 5 bases at V and 4 bases at J, with 24 bases between. The CDR3 is made up of 17 amino acids. Germline assignment: CDR1 SGHDT and CDR2 YYEEEE.

The chain couples TRBV2 to TRBJ1-1, with 9 bases identical to TRBD1. Germline loops: CDR1 SNHLY, CDR2 FYNNEI. Unmatched junction bases numbered 11, after V lost 6 bases and J lost 3 bases. CDR3 size: 16 residues. CDR3 region: CASSPGLGQGDTEAFF. As DNA, the CDR3 is TGTGCCAGCAGCCCAGGGTTGGGACAGGGAGACACTGAAGCTTTCTTT.

The rearrangement joins TRBV29-1 to TRBJ1-5; tentatively, D is TRBD1 (6 bases). Germline lookup yields CDR1 SQVTM and CDR2 ANQGSEA. Trimming took off 4 bases at V and 7 bases at J, with 14 bases between the two ends. The CDR3 sequence is 13 residues long. The DNA for the CDR3 is TGCAGCGTTGCTACAGGGTGGGGACAGCCCCAGCATTTT. This sequence encodes CSVATGWGQPQHF.

The genes are TRBV27 and TRBJ2-1; D possibly corresponds to TRBD2 (6 bases). The CDR3 runs to 15 residues. Trimming took off 2 bases at V and 7 bases at J, with 15 bases between the two ends. The germline gives CDR1 MNHEY, CDR2 SMNVEV (reference sequence). The chain's CDR3 is CASSLDGGGWNEQFF. For the CDR3, the DNA is TGTGCCAGCAGTTTAGATGGGGGAGGATGGAATGAGCAGTTCTTC.

This clone was seen more than once but under ten times. This chain joins TRBV11-3 and TRBJ2-1, with unresolved D. V lost 1 base and J lost 5, with 6 bases in between. This CDR3 has 13 residues. Germline assignment: CDR1 SGHNT and CDR2 YENEEA. CDR3 protein: CASSLGPHNEQFF. In nucleotides, the CDR3 is TGTGCCAGCAGCTTAGGTCCCCACAATGAGCAGTTCTTC.

The chain is built from TRBV7-3 and TRBJ1-3; D remains ambiguous. The CDR3 is 16 residues long. V lost 2 bases, J lost 0 bases, and 11 bases lay in between. In germline, CDR1 is SGHTA, CDR2 FQGTGA. The CDR3 coding sequence is TGTGCCAGCAGCTTAGAGGGAGGCCTCTCTGGAAACACCATATATTTT. As protein: CASSLEGGLSGNTIYF.

This chain joins TRBV7-9 and TRBJ1-2; TRBD1 matches 7 bases. V lost 7 bases, J lost 3 bases, and 14 bases stayed unmatched. The CDR3 is 16 residues long. Germline V gene data show CDR1 as SEHNR and CDR2 as FQNEAQ (reference sequence). The CDR3: CASTSDRAPLHYGYTF. In nucleotides, the CDR3 is TGTGCCAGCACTTCAGACAGGGCCCCTCTGCACTATGGCTACACCTTC.

The chain recombines TRBV4-2 with TRBJ2-3; 7 positions match TRBD2. V was clipped by 0 bases and J by 1 base; unmatched bases: 4. Germline V lookup: CDR1 LGHNA, CDR2 YNFKEQ. This CDR3 is built from 16 residues. CDR3 in DNA: TGTGCCAGCAGCCAAGATCCCAGCGGGGGCACAGATACGCAGTATTTT. The encoded protein is CASSQDPSGGTDTQYF.